This T cell receptor (beta chain) was identified in a study of human T cells and chemical hapten exposure (dated by TCRdb to the early 2020s). Some background on the complete study: For sensitization, 2% DPC in acetone was applied to a 2 cm by 2 cm area of upper inner arm skin. Patients additionally received weekly therapeutic DPC doses to the scalp throughout the roughly 24-week study period. Patch tests used Finn chambers with 0.01% DPC on the upper back, scored after 6 days by International Contact Dermatitis Research Group standards. Alopecia areata with under or over 50% scalp involvement, alopecia totalis and alopecia universalis were represented in the patient cohort, which was mostly female. Libraries were pooled for sequencing, and variation in per-sample TCR yields was attributed mainly to small differences in library volumes within the pool. The study tracked peripheral blood TCR repertoire changes in vivo during primary and secondary sensitization to the hapten diphenylcyclopropenone (DPC) in alopecia patients. Blood samples were taken from patients before sensitization (week 0) and at 2, 6 and about 24 weeks after DPC sensitization. For TCR sequencing, blood came from 25 to 35 alopecia patients at anywhere from one to four time points (pre-sensitization, 2, 6 and 24 weeks).

V and J lose 6 bases and 3 bases, and a span of 11 bases separates them. From a lookup of the germline V gene (reference sequence), CDR1 and CDR2 are LGHDT and YNNKEL. The CDR3 measures 13 amino acids from cysteine to phenylalanine. Only CDR3 DNA is held: 39 bases, read in frame from base 1. This clonotype was seen a few times. Its antigen is currently not known. No clone much larger than this one lies a single base away; base qualities are absent. The library was obtained by RACE. Sequencing instrument: NextSeq 500. During library preparation, unique molecular identifiers were attached to individual cDNA molecules so that TCRs could be counted in a quantitative, reproducible way. Both TCR alpha and TCR beta chains were sequenced from each blood RNA sample. Regarding the original processing steps: The median number of TCRs per sample was roughly 94,000, ranging from about 20,000 to 750,000. V, J and CDR3 annotation of the TCR reads was performed with the Decombinator software suite. To make PS versus PT1 abundance plots, every sample was subsampled to the same number of TCRs (28,000). Expanded TCRs were defined as absent before sensitization and observed at least eight times at the 2-week time point. TCRdb reran the public reads through fastp at Q25 and MiXCR, keeping productive beta chains. Each record represents a unique CDR3 protein, reported with the most common genes and DNA among its rows. These V and J calls rely on TCRdb rather than the paper's analysis. This sample comprises around 120,000 distinct CDR3 sequences, roughly 13% of them detected only once. Approximately 0.92% of the sample lies in the top ten.

Read against the paper, the sample's time point label means: patch test 1, 2 weeks after DPC sensitization. Sample treatment or condition, as interpreted from the label and publication: therapeutic diphenylcyclopropenone sensitization with weekly scalp DPC. At every patch-test visit, the blood draw took place before the patch test was put on. Eligible patients were aged 18 to 70, diagnosed with alopecia, deemed suitable for DPC therapy, and excluded if pregnant. Total RNA was extracted from unfractionated whole blood that had been collected in Tempus Blood RNA tubes. What the research found in general, with its limitations: The number of TCRs above 1 in 1000 frequency did not change with DPC sensitization; there was no evidence of global repertoire structure alterations. Compared with pre-sensitization or healthy control sets, expanded TCRs formed significantly more large CDR3 similarity clusters, which is consistent with antigen-driven responses. Patch test score was positively correlated with the number of PT1 expanded TCRs, with significance at thresholds 8, 16 and 32 but not at 4. After repeated subsampling, changes were observed in the strength of the expansion versus patch-test correlation and in the threshold at which the correlation became significant. All patients had alopecia, a presumed autoimmune disease, so their immune response might differ from that of healthy individuals.

The receptor's source is a man aged 18 to 29 with alopecia areata. Some clones in this sample may be carry-over from other donors' samples. The rearrangement combines TRBV3-1 with TRBJ2-5; the D gene cannot be resolved reliably. The source was whole blood, collected in connection with sensitization to the hapten diphenylcyclopropenone (DPC). The sequence in DNA is TGTGCCAGCAGATCGGACGAGGAAGAGACCCAGTACTTC. This codes for CASRSDEEETQYF.